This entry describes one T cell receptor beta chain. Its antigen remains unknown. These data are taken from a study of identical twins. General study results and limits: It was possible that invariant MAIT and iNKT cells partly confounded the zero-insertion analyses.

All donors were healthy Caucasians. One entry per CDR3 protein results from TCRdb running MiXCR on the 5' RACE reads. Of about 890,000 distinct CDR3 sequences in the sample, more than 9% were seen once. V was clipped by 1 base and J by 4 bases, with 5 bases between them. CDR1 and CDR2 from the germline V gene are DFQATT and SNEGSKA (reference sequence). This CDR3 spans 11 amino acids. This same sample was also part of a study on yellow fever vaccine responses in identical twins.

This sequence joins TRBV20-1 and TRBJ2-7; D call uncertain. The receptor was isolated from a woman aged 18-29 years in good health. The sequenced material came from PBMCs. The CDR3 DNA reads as TGCAGTGCTAGAGCCGCTTACGAGCAGTACTTC. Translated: CSARAAYEQYF.